Shown below are 30 T cell receptor beta chains from a single sample sequenced in a study of blood T cell repertoires in COVID-19. The data were produced by immunoSEQ multiplex PCR, yet TCRdb's version contains in-frame clones alone and is incomplete. The sample has 250,000 to 300,000 clones; around 83% are singletons. Sequencing used PBMCs or T cells enriched from blood (not recorded which). The receptors derive from a man in his forties who had been exposed to COVID-19.

This clone was counted between two and nine times. This sequence joins TRBV7-6 and TRBJ2-7; 7 bases match TRBD1. CDR1 is SGHVS, CDR2 FNYEAQ, per germline. Trimming removed 3 bases from V and 3 bases from J; junction bases left unmatched: 2. This CDR3 comprises 13 residues. Here the CDR3 reads CASSFNRGYEQYF. CDR3 DNA sequence: TGTGCCAGCAGCTTTAACAGGGGCTACGAGCAGTACTTC.

The chain uses TRBV19 and TRBJ2-7; D may be TRBD1 (6 bases). The germline gives CDR1 LNHDA, CDR2 SQIVND (reference sequence). Trimming shortened V by 5 bases and J by 6 bases, and 23 bases separated the two germline ends. The CDR3 loop spans 16 amino acids. This CDR3 is CASSDLLGATGVEQYF. As DNA, the CDR3 is TGTGCCAGTAGTGATCTCCTGGGGGCGACCGGGGTCGAGCAGTACTTC.

The chain joins TRBV19 to TRBJ2-5; D may be TRBD2 (5 bases). Germline lookup yields CDR1 LNHDA and CDR2 SQIVND (reference sequence). Trimming removed 3 bases from V and 5 bases from J, with 16 bases in between. The length of the CDR3 is 15 residues. The CDR3 DNA reads as TGTGCCAGTAGTATTGGGGAGCCAAGGGAGGAGACCCAGTACTTC. Translating gives CASSIGEPREETQYF.

The rearrangement joins TRBV7-3 to TRBJ2-1; TRBD2 agrees at 7 bases. The CDR3 has 16 residues. Germline CDR1 and CDR2: SGHTA and FQGTGA. V shed 3 bases and J 0 bases; nucleotides not matched to a gene: 5. In nucleotides, the CDR3 is TGTGCCAGCAGCTTCTTAGCGGGTATCTCCTACAATGAGCAGTTCTTC. It is translated as CASSFLAGISYNEQFF.

This chain links TRBV10-3 with TRBJ2-1; TRBD1 is a possible D gene (5 bases). The V and J ends lost 11 bases and 8 bases respectively, with 13 bases between them. The CDR3 length is 11 residues. Germline CDR1 and CDR2: ENHRY and SYGVKD. This CDR3 reads CAVRRGDEQFF. DNA of the CDR3: TGTGCCGTCCGAAGGGGCGATGAGCAGTTCTTC.

This clone was seen only once. J is TRBJ1-3 and V is TRBV18; D is unclear. V shed 0 bases and J shed 10 bases, with 13 bases lying between them. The CDR3 has 14 residues. The V gene's germline CDR1 is KGHSH and CDR2 LQKENI. CDR3 protein: CASSPPAQDSTIYF. The CDR3 coding sequence is TGTGCCAGCTCACCACCGGCTCAGGACTCGACCATATATTTT.

The J gene is TRBJ1-6, the V gene TRBV13, with 9 bases aligning to TRBD1. The CDR3 sequence is 15 residues long. V shed 6 bases and J 7 bases; nucleotides not matched to a gene: 7. CDR1 is PRHDT, CDR2 FYEKMQ, per germline (reference sequence). The DNA for the CDR3 is TGTGCCAGCAGTGGACAGGGGAGAGGAAATTCACCCCTCCACTTT. Its protein is CASSGQGRGNSPLHF.

This chain uses TRBV5-6 with TRBJ1-1; maybe TRBD1 (5 bases). The CDR3 length is 14 residues. Germline CDR1 is SGHDT and CDR2 is YYEEEE. Trimming removed 3 bases from V and 0 bases from J, with 9 bases in between. The CDR3 protein is CASSWGPVNTEAFF. In DNA form, the CDR3 reads TGTGCCAGCAGCTGGGGCCCTGTGAACACTGAAGCTTTCTTT.

The chain links TRBV6-1 to TRBJ2-1, with D perhaps matching TRBD2 (5 bases). Trimming cost V 2 bases and J 3 bases, with 14 bases left between them. CDR3 length: 16 residues. CDR1 MNHNS and CDR2 SASEGT come from the germline V gene. The CDR3 nucleotides are TGTGCCAGCAGTGAATCGGTAGGACTCATCTACAATGAGCAGTTCTTC. It codes for CASSESVGLIYNEQFF.

The V gene is TRBV5-1, the J gene TRBJ2-3; 10 bases fit TRBD2. Germline V gene data show CDR1 as SGHRS and CDR2 as YFSETQ. V lost 4 bases and J lost 14; bases outside the gene matches: 13. The CDR3 is 14 amino acids. The CDR3 region is CASSTTSGTYGRYF. The CDR3 DNA is TGCGCCAGCAGCACAACTAGCGGGACCTACGGGCGGTATTTT.

The chain has TRBV7-3 and TRBJ1-6; D is perhaps TRBD1 (5 bases). The V gene's germline CDR1 is SGHTA and CDR2 FQGTGA. Trimming removed 5 bases from V and 5 bases from J, with 16 bases in between. The CDR3 totals 16 residues. CDR3 protein: CASSRSGTGNNSPLHF. The CDR3 DNA reads as TGTGCCAGCAGCCGATCCGGGACTGGGAATAATTCACCCCTCCACTTT.

As regards this clone: At one end, the junction sequence differs from germline, possibly due to a read error. The chain links TRBV10-3 to TRBJ1-2; 7 nucleotides align to TRBD1. The CDR3 extends over 14 amino acids. Germline V gene lookup returns CDR1 ENHRY and CDR2 SYGVKD. CDR3: CAITEGTAAEGYTF. The CDR3 coding sequence is TGTGCCATCACTGAGGGGACAGCGGCTGAGGGCTACACCTTC.

This chain connects TRBV10-3 to TRBJ2-7, with D maybe TRBD1 (5 bases). This CDR3 is 13 amino acids long. V lost 2 bases, J lost 6 bases, and 11 bases lay in between. Germline CDR1 and CDR2: ENHRY and SYGVKD. The DNA of the CDR3 is TGTGCCATCAGTGAGCAGGGTATCGGCGAGCAGTACTTC. It yields the protein CAISEQGIGEQYF.

V and J are TRBV2 and TRBJ2-7; D possibly corresponds to TRBD1 (6 bases). The CDR3 sequence is 12 residues long. With 8 bases removed from V and 3 bases from J, the gap between germline ends came to 11 bases. The germline CDR1 and CDR2 sequences are SNHLY and FYNNEI. The CDR3 protein is CASCTGFYEQYF. CDR3 nucleotides: TGTGCCAGCTGCACAGGGTTCTACGAGCAGTACTTC.

Here the CDR3 reads CASTLAGPYNSPLHF. CDR3 DNA: TGTGCCAGTACCTTAGCGGGGCCCTATAATTCACCCCTCCACTTT. The rearrangement joins TRBV19 to TRBJ1-6, with D maybe TRBD1 (5 bases). In germline, CDR1 is LNHDA, CDR2 SQIVND (reference sequence). The CDR3 is 15 amino acids. Trimming pared 7 bases from V and 2 bases from J, leaving 12 bases between.

The J gene is TRBJ2-7, the V gene TRBV18; the match to TRBD1 covers 10 bases. The germline V gene has CDR1 KGHSH and CDR2 LQKENI. The junction had 6 bases not matched to a gene; V was cut back by 1 base and J by 6 bases. The CDR3 runs 15 residues. In DNA form, the CDR3 reads TGTGCCAGCTCACCACGGGGGACAGGGGCGGCCGAGCAGTACTTC. Translated, it gives CASSPRGTGAAEQYF.

The rearrangement uses TRBV27 and TRBJ1-5; TRBD1 might be the D (6 bases). Trimming left V 3 bases short and J 1 base short, with 10 bases between. Per the germline V gene, CDR1 is MNHEY and CDR2 is SMNVEV (reference sequence). The CDR3 consists of 15 residues. DNA for the CDR3: TGTGCCAGCAGTTTTCAGGGGATCAGCAATCAGCCCCAGCATTTT. Translation: CASSFQGISNQPQHF.

A few counts support this clone. The CDR3 loop is CASSPIWGGDTEAFF. DNA for the CDR3: TGTGCCAGCTCACCGATTTGGGGGGGGGACACTGAAGCTTTCTTT. The gene calls are TRBV18 and TRBJ1-1, with D possibly matching TRBD1 (5 bases). Germline lookup yields CDR1 KGHSH and CDR2 LQKENI. With 3 bases removed from V and 3 bases from J, the gap between germline ends came to 14 bases. The CDR3 loop spans 15 amino acids.

This rearrangement joins TRBV3-1 (or the pseudogene TRBV3-2) to TRBJ2-1; 8 bases are shared with TRBD1. Germline V CDR1 and CDR2: LGHDT, YNNKEL (reference sequence). This CDR3 contains 13 residues. The V segment lost 5 bases and the J segment 12 bases; nucleotides outside the gene matches: 9. CDR3 sequence reads: CASSEGQGTPQFF. CDR3 coding DNA: TGTGCCAGCAGCGAAGGACAGGGAACCCCGCAGTTCTTC.

The chain uses TRBV7-2 and TRBJ2-1; 7 nucleotides agree with TRBD2. The CDR3 consists of 16 residues. The V gene's germline CDR1 is SGHTA and CDR2 FQGNSA. Germline trimming cut 5 bases from V and 6 bases from J; bases unmatched to any gene: 13. The chain's CDR3 is CASSSPAQLASNEQFF. In DNA form, the CDR3 reads TGTGCCAGCAGCAGTCCGGCACAACTAGCGAGCAATGAGCAGTTCTTC.

This chain links TRBV11-1 with TRBJ2-7; TRBD2 is a possible D gene (6 bases). Germline V lookup: CDR1 SGHAT, CDR2 FQDESV (reference sequence). Between the trimmed V and J ends, which lost 4 bases and 2 bases, there was a span of 15 bases. This CDR3 has 15 amino acids. Here the CDR3 DNA reads TGTGCCAGCAGCTGGGGCGGGGCCCATACCTACGAGCAGTACTTC. This translates into CASSWGGAHTYEQYF.

J is TRBJ2-3 and V is TRBV7-9, with D possibly TRBD2 on 5 matching bases. CDR3 length: 15 residues. V lost 1 base to trimming and J lost 5 bases, with 13 bases between them. Germline V gene data show CDR1 as SEHNR and CDR2 as FQNEAQ (reference sequence). CDR3 loop: CASSLGGSMGDTQYF. In DNA form, the CDR3 reads TGTGCCAGCAGCTTAGGTGGGAGCATGGGAGATACGCAGTATTTT.

The chain uses TRBV10-3 and TRBJ1-4; D may be TRBD1 (6 bases). Germline V gene lookup returns CDR1 ENHRY and CDR2 SYGVKD. The V and J ends lost 8 bases and 3 bases respectively, with 10 bases between them. CDR3 length: 13 amino acids. The CDR3 DNA follows: TGTGCCATCGGGGCAGGGGCTAATGAAAAACTGTTTTTT. It yields the protein CAIGAGANEKLFF.

The V and J genes are TRBV3-1 (or the pseudogene TRBV3-2) and TRBJ1-2; D call uncertain. CDR3 length: 12 amino acids. Trimming cost V 6 bases and J 7 bases, with 12 bases left between them. Per germline, CDR1 LGHDT and CDR2 YNNKEL (reference sequence). DNA of the CDR3: TGTGCCAGCAGTCTCGGGGAACGTGGCTACACCTTC. Protein: CASSLGERGYTF.

The chain is built from TRBV2 and TRBJ1-5; no clear D. Trimming left V 4 bases short and J 4 bases short, with 8 bases between. The CDR3 is 13 residues long. CDR1 is SNHLY, CDR2 FYNNEI, per germline. CDR3 sequence reads: CASSVSGNQPQHF. The CDR3 DNA follows: TGTGCCAGCAGTGTATCAGGTAATCAGCCCCAGCATTTT.

The V and J genes are TRBV7-2 and TRBJ2-7, with 9 bases identical to TRBD2. The V segment lost 0 bases and the J segment 2 bases; nucleotides outside the gene matches: 5. The CDR3 consists of 16 residues. Germline V gene lookup returns CDR1 SGHTA and CDR2 FQGNSA. The chain's CDR3 is CASSLAASGNPYEQYF. In nucleotides, the CDR3 is TGTGCCAGCAGCTTAGCTGCTAGCGGGAATCCCTACGAGCAGTACTTC.

The chain couples TRBV29-1 to TRBJ2-7; TRBD1 agrees at 8 bases. The CDR3 loop spans 13 amino acids. V was clipped by 0 bases and J by 5 bases; unmatched bases: 3. The V gene's germline CDR1 is SQVTM and CDR2 ANQGSEA. CDR3 protein: CSVEDAQGDEQYF. Here the CDR3 DNA reads TGCAGCGTTGAAGATGCACAGGGGGACGAGCAGTACTTC.

This chain connects TRBV5-1 to TRBJ2-3; tentatively, D is TRBD2 (6 bases). Trimming took 0 bases from V and 6 from J, leaving 17 bases between them. There are 16 residues in the CDR3. Germline-derived CDR1 and CDR2 are SGHRS and YFSETQ. CDR3 DNA sequence: TGCGCCAGCAGCTTGGGGCCTAGCGCGGGGCGGGATACGCAGTATTTT. This encodes CASSLGPSAGRDTQYF. Full variable domain (outside the CDR3, taken from reference TRBV5-1 and TRBJ2-3): KAGVTQTPRYLIKTRGQQVTLSCSPISGHRSVSWYQQTPGQGLQFLFEYFSETQRNKGNFPGRFSGRQFSNSRSEMNVSTLELGDSALYLCASSLGPSAGRDTQYFGPGTRLTVL.

The chain recombines TRBV18 with TRBJ2-5; D is unclear. Trimming pared 3 bases from V and 2 bases from J, leaving 19 bases between. The CDR3 totals 17 residues. Germline loops: CDR1 KGHSH, CDR2 LQKENI. The CDR3 region is CASSPGTRGHRQETQYF. CDR3 in DNA: TGTGCCAGCTCACCGGGTACTCGTGGGCACAGACAAGAGACCCAGTACTTC.

The chain couples TRBV7-9 to TRBJ2-6, with a tentative D call TRBD2 (6 bases). Germline CDR1 is SEHNR and CDR2 is FQNEAQ (reference sequence). Trimming took off 6 bases at V and 4 bases at J, with 16 bases between the two ends. There are 16 residues in the CDR3. Here the CDR3 DNA reads TGTGCCAGCAGTATTTTTGTAGCGGCCGGGGCCAACGTCCTGACTTTC. The encoded protein is CASSIFVAAGANVLTF.